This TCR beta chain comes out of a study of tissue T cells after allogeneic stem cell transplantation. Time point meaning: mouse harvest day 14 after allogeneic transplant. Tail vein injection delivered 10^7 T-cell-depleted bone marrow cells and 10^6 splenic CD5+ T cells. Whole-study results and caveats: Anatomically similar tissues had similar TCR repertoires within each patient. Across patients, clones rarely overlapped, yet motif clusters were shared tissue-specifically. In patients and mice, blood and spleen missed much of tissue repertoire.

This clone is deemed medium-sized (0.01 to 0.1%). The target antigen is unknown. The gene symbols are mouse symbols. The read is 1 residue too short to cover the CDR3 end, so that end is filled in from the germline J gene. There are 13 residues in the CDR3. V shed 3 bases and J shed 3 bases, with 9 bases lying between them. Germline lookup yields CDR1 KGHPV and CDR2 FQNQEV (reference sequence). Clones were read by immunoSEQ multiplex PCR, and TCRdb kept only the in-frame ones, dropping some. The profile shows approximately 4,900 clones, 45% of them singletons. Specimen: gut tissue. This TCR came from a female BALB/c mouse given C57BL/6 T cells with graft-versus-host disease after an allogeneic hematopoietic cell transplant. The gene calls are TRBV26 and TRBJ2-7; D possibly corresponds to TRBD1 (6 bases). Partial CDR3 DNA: TGTGCCAGCAGTCTCCGGGACATCTATGAACAGTAC. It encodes CASSLRDIYEQY. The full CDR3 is CASSLRDIYEQYF.